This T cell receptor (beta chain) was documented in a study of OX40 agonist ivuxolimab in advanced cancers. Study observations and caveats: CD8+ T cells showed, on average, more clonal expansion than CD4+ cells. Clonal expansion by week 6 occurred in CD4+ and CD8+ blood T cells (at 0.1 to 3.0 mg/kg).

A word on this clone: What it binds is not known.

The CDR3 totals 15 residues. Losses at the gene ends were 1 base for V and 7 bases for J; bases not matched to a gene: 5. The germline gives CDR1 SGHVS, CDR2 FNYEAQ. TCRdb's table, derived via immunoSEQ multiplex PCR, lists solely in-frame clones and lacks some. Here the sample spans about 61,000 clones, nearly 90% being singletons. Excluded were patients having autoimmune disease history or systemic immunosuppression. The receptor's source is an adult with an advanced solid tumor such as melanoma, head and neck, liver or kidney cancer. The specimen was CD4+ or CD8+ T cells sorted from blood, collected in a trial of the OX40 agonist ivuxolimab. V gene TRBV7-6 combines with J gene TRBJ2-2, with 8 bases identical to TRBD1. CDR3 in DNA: TGTGCCAGCAGCTTAGTCCCAGGGGGCATCGGGGAGCTGTTTTTT. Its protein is CASSLVPGGIGELFF. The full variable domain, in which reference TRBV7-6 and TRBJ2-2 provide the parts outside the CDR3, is GAGVSQSPRYKVTKRGQDVALRCDPISGHVSLYWYRQALGQGPEFLTYFNYEAQQDKSGLPNDRFSAERPEGSISTLTIQRTEQRDSAMYRCASSLVPGGIGELFFGEGSRLTVL.